One sample yielded the 21 T cell receptor beta chains listed below, sequenced in a study of T-cell reconstitution after alpha-beta-depleted transplantation in children. For TCRbeta, the library was prepared with unique molecular identifiers. TCRdb passed the PCR reads through MiXCR, listing each CDR3 protein once. The sample consists of hundreds of thousands of distinct CDR3 sequences, 9.5% to 15% of them appearing once. Specimen: PBMCs from the stem cell graft donor, collected from the stem cell graft. These receptors were obtained from a human donor who donated a stem cell graft to a child with acute lymphoblastic leukemia.

This clonotype was observed a single time. The genes are TRBV29-1 and TRBJ1-1; TRBD1 matches at 10 bases. The junction had 4 bases not matched to a gene; V was cut back by 1 base and J by 11 bases. CDR3 length: 12 amino acids. Germline lookup yields CDR1 SQVTM and CDR2 ANQGSEA. CDR3 sequence: CSVEGQGARAFF. The CDR3 DNA is TGCAGCGTTGAAGGACAGGGGGCTCGCGCTTTCTTT.

In regard to this clonotype: Being one base from a much bigger clone, this may be a read error. The rearrangement joins TRBV7-9 to TRBJ1-4; a weak D match, TRBD1 (6 bases). CDR3 length: 17 amino acids. Deletions cut 0 bases from V and 5 bases from J, with 16 bases between. Germline V CDR1 and CDR2: SEHNR, FQNEAQ (reference sequence). CDR3 coding DNA: TGTGCCAGCAGCTTAGCGATGGGGGCCAGCAGGAATGAAAAACTGTTTTTT. Translating it yields CASSLAMGASRNEKLFF.

This clonotype was picked up many times. The chain combines TRBV5-5 with TRBJ2-3, with D uncertain. The CDR3 spans 14 residues. Deletions cut 1 base from V and 2 bases from J, with 8 bases between. CDR1 and CDR2 from the germline V gene are SGHKS and YYEKEE (reference sequence). The CDR3 region has the DNA TGTGCCAGCAGCTTGCGTCAGGCCACAGATACGCAGTATTTT. This codes for CASSLRQATDTQYF.

This clonotype was picked up many times. The chain is built from TRBV10-3 and TRBJ1-2, with D possibly matching TRBD1 (6 bases). The CDR3 is made up of 13 amino acids. Germline V gives CDR1 ENHRY, CDR2 SYGVKD. Trimming took off 6 bases at V and 2 bases at J, with 10 bases between the two ends. This chain's CDR3 is CAISPDRNYGYTF. In nucleotides, the CDR3 is TGTGCCATCAGCCCCGACAGGAACTATGGCTACACCTTC.

This clonotype has ten or more counts. This chain connects TRBV5-1 to TRBJ1-1; D might be TRBD1 (5 bases). V shed 4 bases and J shed 0 bases, with 13 bases lying between them. The CDR3 has 15 residues. CDR1 and CDR2 from the germline V gene are SGHRS and YFSETQ. CDR3 DNA: TGCGCCAGCAGCCAGGGACGGATCATGAACACTGAAGCTTTCTTT. Protein sequence: CASSQGRIMNTEAFF.

This clonotype was counted many times. The V gene is TRBV7-9, the J gene TRBJ1-4; tentatively, D is TRBD1 (5 bases). This CDR3 is built from 13 residues. With 9 bases removed from V and 6 bases from J, the gap between germline ends came to 14 bases. Germline values: CDR1 SEHNR, CDR2 FQNEAQ (reference sequence). CDR3 amino acids: CASGRQNYEKLFF. The CDR3 DNA follows: TGTGCCAGTGGCAGACAGAACTATGAAAAACTGTTTTTT. The full variable domain, its missing parts supplied by reference TRBV7-9 and TRBJ1-4, is DTGVSQNPRHKITKRGQNVTFRCDPISEHNRLYWYRQTLGQGPEFLTYFQNEAQLEKSRLLSDRFSAERPKGSFSTLEIQRTEQGDSAMYLCASGRQNYEKLFFGSGTQLSVL.

J is TRBJ1-3 and V is TRBV10-2, with no clear D. CDR3 length: 14 amino acids. CDR1 and CDR2 from the germline V gene are WSHSY and SAAADI. The V and J ends lost 2 bases and 0 bases respectively, with 5 bases between them. The CDR3 loop is CASSEADSGNTIYF. CDR3 bases: TGCGCCAGCAGTGAGGCAGACTCTGGAAACACCATATATTTT.

This clonotype was detected many times. This chain connects TRBV20-1 to TRBJ1-4; D remains ambiguous. Trimming stripped 6 bases from V and 14 bases from J, with 25 bases between. CDR1 DFQATT and CDR2 SNEGSKA come from the germline V gene (reference sequence). The CDR3 runs to 14 residues. In DNA, the CDR3 is TGCAGTGCCATCGCAACGCAACACAAGGGAAGGCTGTTTTTT. It encodes CSAIATQHKGRLFF.

This clonotype was seen many times. CDR3 coding DNA: TGCAGTGCTAGAGAGTACAATGAGCAGTTCTTC. Translated, it gives CSAREYNEQFF. The V call is TRBV20-1, the J call TRBJ2-1; no clear D. Germline loops: CDR1 DFQATT, CDR2 SNEGSKA (reference sequence). V was trimmed by 0 bases and J by 4 bases, leaving 1 base between them. This CDR3 comprises 11 residues.

This clonotype was observed many times. V is TRBV25-1 and J is TRBJ2-1, with D possibly matching TRBD2 (6 bases). Between the trimmed V and J ends, which lost 2 bases and 5 bases, there was a span of 7 bases. This CDR3 comprises 13 residues. Per germline, CDR1 MGHDK and CDR2 SYGVNS. This CDR3 reads CASSELANNEQFF. The CDR3 DNA sequence: TGTGCCAGCAGTGAACTAGCGAACAATGAGCAGTTCTTC.

The chain joins TRBV7-9 to TRBJ2-5, with D unresolved. This CDR3 is built from 11 residues. Per germline, CDR1 SEHNR and CDR2 FQNEAQ (reference sequence). V was clipped by 8 bases and J by 1 base, with 5 bases between them. DNA of the CDR3: TGTGCCAGCCATGGCCAAGAGACCCAGTACTTC. Amino acid sequence: CASHGQETQYF.

This clonotype was recorded many times. J is TRBJ2-2 and V is TRBV5-1; 7 bases line up with TRBD1. This CDR3 region has 16 residues. Germline CDR1 reads SGHRS; CDR2 reads YFSETQ. Germline trimming cut 0 bases from V and 2 bases from J; bases unmatched to any gene: 4. The CDR3 sequence: CASSLVGTDNTGELFF. CDR3 in DNA: TGCGCCAGCAGCTTGGTGGGGACAGATAACACCGGGGAGCTGTTTTTT.

The table lists this clonotype with many counts. CDR3 coding DNA: TGTGCCAGCAGTTACTCGGCGTCCGGGACACAGAGGAACACTGAAGCTTTCTTT. Its protein is CASSYSASGTQRNTEAFF. The chain uses TRBV6-5 and TRBJ1-1; possible D gene TRBD1, 6 bases. The CDR3 has 18 residues. The germline V and J ends were trimmed by 0 bases and 1 base, with 18 bases remaining between them. The germline V gene encodes CDR1 MNHEY and CDR2 SVGAGI.

V gene TRBV7-9 combines with J gene TRBJ2-7; TRBD1 matches 7 bases. Trimming removed 4 bases from V and 5 bases from J; junction bases left unmatched: 8. The CDR3 runs to 14 residues. Germline CDR1 is SEHNR and CDR2 is FQNEAQ (reference sequence). The CDR3 protein is CASSSQGPPHEQYF. DNA of the CDR3: TGTGCCAGCAGCTCACAGGGGCCGCCGCACGAGCAGTACTTC.

The table lists this clonotype with many counts. The chain links TRBV29-1 to TRBJ2-1; TRBD2 aligns across 9 bases. Unmatched junction bases numbered 6, after V lost 3 bases and J lost 6 bases. From germline, CDR1 is SQVTM and CDR2 ANQGSEA. The CDR3 is made up of 14 amino acids. CDR3 nucleotides: TGCAGCGTTGACAGAACTAGCGGGTTCAATGAGCAGTTCTTC. It yields the protein CSVDRTSGFNEQFF.

This clonotype appeared a few times. The chain combines TRBV25-1 with TRBJ2-5, with 10 nucleotides matching TRBD1. The V and J ends lost 3 bases and 3 bases, in that order; junction bases with no gene match: 7. The CDR3 contains 16 residues. The V gene's germline CDR1 is MGHDK and CDR2 SYGVNS. The CDR3 spells CASSEVGQGKEETQYF. The CDR3 nucleotides are TGTGCCAGCAGTGAGGTGGGACAGGGGAAGGAAGAGACCCAGTACTTC.

This clonotype was picked up many times. The chain employs TRBV9 and TRBJ1-6; 11 bases map to TRBD1. Per the germline V gene, CDR1 is SGDLS and CDR2 is YYNGEE. There are 18 residues in the CDR3. Unmatched junction bases numbered 5, after V lost 3 bases and J lost 0 bases. CDR3 DNA sequence: TGTGCCAGCAGCGCCACCGGGACAGGGGGCTCCTATAATTCACCCCTCCACTTT. Translation: CASSATGTGGSYNSPLHF.

In this sample, this clonotype turned up many times. The chain is built from TRBV11-1 and TRBJ2-1; D is ambiguous. The ends were cut back, 5 bases at V and 5 bases at J, with 7 bases in the middle. Germline CDR1 is SGHAT and CDR2 is FQDESV (reference sequence). The CDR3 spans 12 residues. This chain's CDR3 is CASSGADNEQFF. Written as DNA, the CDR3 is TGTGCCAGCAGCGGCGCCGACAATGAGCAGTTCTTC.

This sequence joins TRBV10-3 and TRBJ2-3; tentative D call: TRBD1 (5 bases). CDR3 length equals 13 residues. Trimming took 3 bases from V and 3 from J, leaving 7 bases between them. Germline assignment: CDR1 ENHRY and CDR2 SYGVKD. CDR3 loop: CAISDQGTDTQYF. CDR3 nucleotides: TGTGCCATCAGTGACCAGGGTACAGATACGCAGTATTTT.

This clonotype was observed many times. This chain connects TRBV18 to TRBJ2-3, with D possibly TRBD2 on 6 matching bases. The V and J ends lost 0 bases and 3 bases respectively, with 13 bases between them. CDR3 length equals 16 residues. Germline V gene sequence: CDR1 KGHSH, CDR2 LQKENI. The CDR3 DNA follows: TGTGCCAGCTCACCACCGAATAGAGGGAGGACAGATACGCAGTATTTT. It translates to CASSPPNRGRTDTQYF. The whole variable domain, filled in from reference TRBV18 and TRBJ2-3, reads NAGVMQNPRHLVRRRGQEARLRCSPMKGHSHVYWYRQLPEEGLKFMVYLQKENIIDESGMPKERFSAEFPKEGPSILRIQQVVRGDSAAYFCASSPPNRGRTDTQYFGPGTRLTVL.

Points on this clonotype: A much bigger clone sits one base away, suggesting this may be a read error. The V and J genes are TRBV9 and TRBJ2-5; TRBD2 might be the D (6 bases). CDR3 size: 14 residues. Germline-derived CDR1 and CDR2 are SGDLS and YYNGEE. V was clipped by 4 bases and J by 5 bases, with 15 bases between them. CDR3 region: CASSPRDFHETQYF. CDR3 DNA: TGTGCCAGCAGCCCCCGGGACTTCCACGAGACCCAGTACTTC.